The next 21 T cell receptor beta chains were all read from a single sample in a study of cytomegalovirus exposure and HLA in healthy donors. Method: immunoSEQ multiplex PCR; TCRdb's copy keeps in-frame clones and lacks some. The table shows a few hundred thousand clones, with roughly 87% occurring only once. Material: PBMCs. The origin of the receptors is a man younger than 35 in good health and CMV-seropositive.

The V and J genes are TRBV15 and TRBJ2-1; D gene uncertain. Germline V gene data show CDR1 as LNHNV and CDR2 as YYDKDF (reference sequence). The V gene lost 3 bases and the J gene lost 8 bases, with 8 bases spanning the gap. The CDR3 extends over 12 amino acids. Here the CDR3 reads CATSRNRDEQFF. In DNA form, the CDR3 reads TGTGCCACCAGCAGGAATAGGGATGAGCAGTTCTTC.

This clone was seen repeatedly, ten times or more. The chain carries TRBV4-3 and TRBJ1-2, with TRBD1 matching over 7 bases. V lost 0 bases to trimming and J lost 7 bases; unmatched junction nucleotides: 5. The CDR3 has 14 residues. Germline V gene lookup returns CDR1 LGHNA and CDR2 YSLEER. CDR3 in DNA: TGCGCCAGCAGCCAAGACGGGACAGAACTTGGCTACACCTTC. Encoded protein: CASSQDGTELGYTF.

This chain connects TRBV27 to TRBJ2-7, with 13 bases aligning to TRBD2. Germline V gene data show CDR1 as MNHEY and CDR2 as SMNVEV (reference sequence). V was clipped by 4 bases and J by 3 bases; unmatched bases: 0. The length of the CDR3 is 14 residues. CDR3 amino acids: CASSWTSGSYEQYF. CDR3 bases: TGTGCCAGCAGTTGGACTAGCGGGAGCTACGAGCAGTACTTC.

The chain couples TRBV6-5 to TRBJ2-7; D perhaps matches TRBD1 (6 bases). This CDR3 has 15 residues. V was cut by 0 bases and J by 5 bases, with 14 bases left in between. Germline CDR1 and CDR2: MNHEY and SVGAGI. CDR3 bases: TGTGCCAGCAGTTACTCTCTCAGGGGCCGAAACGAGCAGTACTTC. Translation: CASSYSLRGRNEQYF.

The V gene is TRBV6-5, the J gene TRBJ1-1; TRBD1 matches 9 bases. With 5 bases clipped from V and 8 bases from J, the junction kept 9 bases outside the gene matches. The CDR3 is made up of 14 amino acids. In germline, CDR1 is MNHEY, CDR2 SVGAGI. The CDR3 nucleotides are TGTGCCAGCAGTACCGGGACAGGGCTCGGAGAAGCTTTCTTT. Translating it yields CASSTGTGLGEAFF.

The chain uses TRBV27 and TRBJ1-1; tentative D call: TRBD1 (5 bases). This CDR3 region has 15 residues. With 2 bases removed from V and 1 base from J, the gap between germline ends came to 11 bases. Looked up from germline, CDR1 is MNHEY and CDR2 is SMNVEV (reference sequence). CDR3 sequence: CASSLKGTGNTEAFF. DNA for the CDR3: TGTGCCAGCAGTTTAAAAGGGACGGGGAACACTGAAGCTTTCTTT.

The chain is built from TRBV7-8 and TRBJ2-3; 7 bases are shared with TRBD2. The V gene end was trimmed by 4 bases and the J gene end by 5 bases; junction bases not matched to a gene: 9. CDR1 is SGHVS and CDR2 is FQNEAQ in the germline V gene. This CDR3 spans 15 amino acids. The CDR3 bases are TGTGCCAGCAGCTCCAGCGCGGGAGTGATAGATACGCAGTATTTT. Amino acid sequence: CASSSSAGVIDTQYF.

This clone came up a few times. CDR3 sequence: CASSLGGFRETQYF. The CDR3 nucleotides read TGTGCCAGCAGCTTAGGAGGCTTTCGAGAGACCCAGTACTTC. The genes are TRBV7-2 and TRBJ2-5; D is ambiguous. Germline loops: CDR1 SGHTA, CDR2 FQGNSA. The CDR3 consists of 14 residues. V lost 1 base and J 4 bases, leaving 10 bases between the germline ends.

The chain joins TRBV9 to TRBJ1-1; D gene ambiguous. V was cut by 1 base and J by 4 bases, with 8 bases left in between. Germline CDR1 reads SGDLS; CDR2 reads YYNGEE. The CDR3 loop spans 13 amino acids. The CDR3 DNA is TGTGCCAGCAGCGTAACAAGCGTCACTGAAGCTTTCTTT. Protein sequence: CASSVTSVTEAFF. Full variable domain (rest looked up from reference TRBV9 and TRBJ1-1): DSGVTQTPKHLITATGQRVTLRCSPRSGDLSVYWYQQSLDQGLQFLIQYYNGEERAKGNILERFSAQQFPDLHSELNLSSLELGDSALYFCASSVTSVTEAFFGQGTRLTVV.

This chain joins TRBV2 and TRBJ1-2; D is perhaps TRBD1 (6 bases). The CDR3 has 14 amino acids. Looked up from germline, CDR1 is SNHLY and CDR2 is FYNNEI. V was pared by 6 bases and J by 0 bases, with 11 bases between. CDR3 sequence reads: CASRTDSSNYGYTF. The CDR3 DNA is TGTGCCAGCAGGACGGACAGCTCTAACTATGGCTACACCTTC.

The V call is TRBV11-2, the J call TRBJ2-3, with TRBD2 matching over 12 bases. Per the germline V gene, CDR1 is SGHAT and CDR2 is FQNNGV. Losses at the gene ends were 5 bases for V and 2 bases for J; bases not matched to a gene: 5. This CDR3 contains 16 residues. CDR3 loop: CASSIGLAGHTDTQYF. CDR3 nucleotides: TGTGCCAGCAGCATCGGACTAGCGGGACACACAGATACGCAGTATTTT. The full variable domain, its missing parts supplied by reference TRBV11-2 and TRBJ2-3, is EAGVAQSPRYKIIEKRQSVAFWCNPISGHATLYWYQQILGQGPKLLIQFQNNGVVDDSQLPKDRFSAERLKGVDSTLKIQPAKLEDSAVYLCASSIGLAGHTDTQYFGPGTRLTVL.

The chain joins TRBV6-5 to TRBJ2-1, with 10 nucleotides matching TRBD2. Trimming removed 6 bases from V and 5 bases from J; junction bases left unmatched: 4. Germline V lookup: CDR1 MNHEY, CDR2 SVGAGI. The CDR3 sequence is 14 residues long. CDR3 DNA: TGTGCCAGCAGGGGACTAGCGCAAGACAATGAGCAGTTCTTC. Protein product: CASRGLAQDNEQFF.

In its sample, this clone was seen a few times. This chain joins TRBV7-2 and TRBJ2-7; D is unresolved. Per germline, CDR1 SGHTA and CDR2 FQGNSA. The CDR3 is made up of 11 amino acids. With 2 bases removed from V and 2 bases from J, the gap between germline ends came to 1 base. The CDR3 here is CASSLTYEQYF. DNA for the CDR3: TGTGCCAGCAGCTTAACCTACGAGCAGTACTTC.

The J gene is TRBJ2-7, the V gene TRBV4-2; 8 nucleotides agree with TRBD1. V shed 6 bases, J shed 5 bases, and the junction held 3 bases outside the gene matches. CDR1 is LGHNA, CDR2 YNFKEQ, per germline. The CDR3 is 12 amino acids. For the CDR3, the DNA is TGTGCCAGCAGTAGGGACAGGAACGAGCAGTACTTC. Amino acid sequence: CASSRDRNEQYF.

The chain recombines TRBV6-1 with TRBJ2-1, with TRBD2 identical over 9 bases. The V gene end was trimmed by 2 bases and the J gene end by 5 bases; junction bases not matched to a gene: 4. The CDR3 length is 15 residues. Germline V lookup: CDR1 MNHNS, CDR2 SASEGT. The CDR3 bases are TGTGCCAGCAGTGAATCGGGACTAGCTAACAATGAGCAGTTCTTC. Its translation is CASSESGLANNEQFF.

The chain couples TRBV6-5 to TRBJ1-2, with unresolved D. The germline V and J ends were trimmed by 2 bases and 0 bases, with 13 bases remaining between them. The CDR3 has 16 residues. Germline loops: CDR1 MNHEY, CDR2 SVGAGI. The CDR3 protein is CASSYGLFVANYGYTF. The CDR3 region has the DNA TGTGCCAGCAGTTACGGCCTCTTTGTAGCTAACTATGGCTACACCTTC.

This sequence joins TRBV28 and TRBJ1-4; D not certain. The V gene lost 6 bases and the J gene lost 4 bases, with 9 bases spanning the gap. This CDR3 has 13 amino acids. Germline V gene sequence: CDR1 MDHEN, CDR2 SYDVKM. The CDR3 sequence: CASSVGRNEKLFF. As DNA, the CDR3 is TGTGCCAGCAGCGTCGGACGTAATGAAAAACTGTTTTTT.

The chain is built from TRBV19 and TRBJ2-7; D is ambiguous. Germline CDR1 LNHDA, CDR2 SQIVND (reference sequence). The CDR3 consists of 13 residues. Between the trimmed V and J ends, which lost 7 bases and 6 bases, there was a span of 16 bases. This CDR3 is CASNSPGGREQYF. The CDR3 region has the DNA TGTGCCAGTAACTCCCCCGGCGGACGCGAGCAGTACTTC.

This clone was detected once. The chain has TRBV5-1 and TRBJ2-1; 10 bases are a match to TRBD2. The V gene's germline CDR1 is SGHRS and CDR2 YFSETQ. The CDR3 is 14 residues long. V was clipped by 3 bases and J by 5 bases; unmatched bases: 2. CDR3 in DNA: TGCGCCAGCAGCTGGACTAGCGGTAACAATGAGCAGTTCTTC. It is translated as CASSWTSGNNEQFF.

V gene TRBV4-2 combines with J gene TRBJ2-3, with unresolved D. V lost 3 bases, J lost 6 bases, and 10 bases lay in between. The CDR3 totals 13 residues. Germline CDR1 and CDR2: LGHNA and YNFKEQ. CDR3 protein: CASSQGPVDTQYF. In nucleotides, the CDR3 is TGTGCCAGCAGCCAGGGCCCCGTGGATACGCAGTATTTT.

V is TRBV6-6 and J is TRBJ2-6, with D hard to call. Trimming stripped 2 bases from V and 0 bases from J, with 5 bases between. Germline V lookup: CDR1 MNHNY, CDR2 SVGAGI (reference sequence). The length of the CDR3 is 15 residues. CDR3: CASSYGISGANVLTF. DNA of the CDR3: TGTGCCAGCAGTTACGGCATCTCTGGGGCCAACGTCCTGACTTTC.